This T cell receptor (beta chain) was documented in a study of neurological immune-mediated disorders. The CDR3 covers 15 residues. The V and J ends lost 5 bases and 5 bases respectively, with 16 bases between them. Germline V gene lookup returns CDR1 SGHTA and CDR2 FQGTGA. Study-level points and caveats: HTLV-1-associated myelopathy had the most TCR clonal expansion, and multiple sclerosis had the least, less than healthy controls. The multiple sclerosis repertoire cluster was associated with no clinical or MRI feature.

This clonotype appeared many times. Its target is not known. One entry per CDR3 protein, called by TCRdb with MiXCR from the 5' RACE reads. The sample includes around 66,000 distinct CDR3 sequences, approximately 5% of them seen just once. Sequenced: PBMCs. This receptor was taken from a woman in her seventies with multiple sclerosis. The chain joins TRBV7-3 to TRBJ2-1; TRBD1 or TRBD2 may be the D gene (6 bases each). The CDR3 sequence: CASSRRDIRNNEQFF. CDR3 coding DNA: TGTGCCAGCAGCCGGCGGGACATAAGAAACAATGAGCAGTTCTTC.